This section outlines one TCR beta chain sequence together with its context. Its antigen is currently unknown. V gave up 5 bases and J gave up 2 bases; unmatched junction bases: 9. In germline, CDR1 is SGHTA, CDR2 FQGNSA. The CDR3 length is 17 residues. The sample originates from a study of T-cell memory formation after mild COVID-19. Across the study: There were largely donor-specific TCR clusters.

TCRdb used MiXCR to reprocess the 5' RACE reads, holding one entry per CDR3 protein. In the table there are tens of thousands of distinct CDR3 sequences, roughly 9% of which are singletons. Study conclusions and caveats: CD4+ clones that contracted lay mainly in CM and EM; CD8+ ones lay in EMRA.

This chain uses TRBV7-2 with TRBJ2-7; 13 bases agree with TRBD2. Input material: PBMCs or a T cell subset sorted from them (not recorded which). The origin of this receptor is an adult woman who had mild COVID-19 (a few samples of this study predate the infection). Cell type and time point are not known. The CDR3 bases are TGTGCCAGCAGCCTCCTACTAGCGGGGGGGCGGCCCTACGAGCAGTACTTC. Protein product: CASSLLLAGGRPYEQYF.